The rows below give T cell receptor beta chains drawn from one sample of a study of blood T cell repertoires in COVID-19. Sequencing was performed with immunoSEQ multiplex PCR; in TCRdb, only in-frame clones are kept and a portion is missing. This table has about 240,000 clones, about 86% appearing once. What was sequenced was peripheral blood. The source of these receptors is a man aged 55 to 70 with acute or convalescent COVID-19. CDR3s include the opening cysteine and the closing phenylalanine or tryptophan. The D gene is left open where the match is weak. Where a row states a size, it is once, few, many or the class of an expanded clone; other rows omit it.

v_call	d_call	j_call	clone_size	cdr3_nt	cdr3_aa
TRBV7-2	.	TRBJ1-1	.	TGTGCCAGCAGTGCAGGGAGGGGTATGAACACTGAAGCTTTCTTT	CASSAGRGMNTEAFF
TRBV19	.	TRBJ2-1	.	TGTGCCAGTAGTAACGGCGCTGGGGGCCGGGGCTCCTACAATGAGCAGTTCTTC	CASSNGAGGRGSYNEQFF
TRBV3-1/TRBV3-2	TRBD2	TRBJ2-3	.	TGTGCCAGCAGCCAAGCCCGGCGACTAGCGGGAGGGCGCACAGATACGCAGTATTTT	CASSQARRLAGGRTDTQYF
TRBV29-1	.	TRBJ1-1	once	TGCAGCCTCAGAGGGTCGGTGAACACTGAAGCTTTCTTT	CSLRGSVNTEAFF
TRBV18	TRBD1	TRBJ2-3	.	TGTGCCAGCTCACCGGGGACAGGGAGTTCAGATACGCAGTATTTT	CASSPGTGSSDTQYF
TRBV11-3	TRBD2	TRBJ2-1	.	TGTGCCAGCAGCTTCCTGGGACTATCCGAGGGGAATGAGCAGTTCTTC	CASSFLGLSEGNEQFF
TRBV7-9	.	TRBJ1-1	.	TGTGCCAGCAATGGTTTCAGGGTGTCTACTGAAGCTTTCTTT	CASNGFRVSTEAFF
TRBV5-1	.	TRBJ2-5	.	TGCGCCAGCACCCTCTTAGGGGTCCAAGAGACCCAGTACTTC	CASTLLGVQETQYF
TRBV19	TRBD1	TRBJ2-2	.	TGTGCCAGTAGTATAGCGGGGACAGCGAACACCGGGGAGCTGTTTTTT	CASSIAGTANTGELFF
TRBV19	TRBD2	TRBJ2-1	.	TGTGCCAGTAGGCGGACTAGCGTGCTCAACGGGCAGTTCTTC	CASRRTSVLNGQFF
TRBV5-1	TRBD1	TRBJ1-1	.	TGCGCCAGCAGCATGCGACAGGGGAAGGACACTGAAGCTTTCTTT	CASSMRQGKDTEAFF
TRBV27	.	TRBJ1-1	.	TGTGCCAGCAGTTTATTGGTCGGGGTCGGGACTGAAGCTTTCTTT	CASSLLVGVGTEAFF
TRBV6-2/TRBV6-3	.	TRBJ2-4	.	TGTGCCAGCAGCTCCCCAGAGACAGTTAACATTCAGTACTTC	CASSSPETVNIQYF